This T cell receptor beta chain derives from a study of CD8+CD57+ T cells in acquired aplastic anemia. Whole-study context: Healthy donors gave about 10 million reads on average for CD4+ cells. Study-wide results and caveats: The number of CD8+ CDR3 sequences shared by patients and controls was twenty-nine.

Worth noting for this clonotype: Its antigen is not known.

V lost 4 bases, J lost 1 base, and 5 bases stayed unmatched. The length of the CDR3 is 14 residues. CDR1 is DFQATT and CDR2 is SNEGSKA in the germline V gene (reference sequence). Template material for TCR beta VDJ and CDR3 profiling consisted of genomic DNA. A single record per CDR3 protein comes from TCRdb applying MiXCR to the reads. The sample gives roughly 40,000 distinct CDR3 sequences, 55% to 80% of which show up once; roughly a quarter is in the top ten. The clonotype originates from a human donor in good health, serving as a control. The gene calls are TRBV20-1 and TRBJ2-3; 7 bases line up with TRBD2. Sequencing was carried out using sorted CD4+, CD8+, or CD8+CD57+ T cells (not recorded which) from PBMCs. The CDR3 DNA sequence: TGCAGTGCTAACGTAGCGGGCCGCACAGATACGCAGTATTTT. Amino acid sequence: CSANVAGRTDTQYF.